This passage covers 27 T cell receptor beta chains from one sample sequenced in a study of identical twins. TCRdb itself ran the 5' RACE reads through MiXCR, one entry per CDR3 protein. This table holds approximately 600,000 distinct CDR3 sequences, around 7.5% found once. These data also formed part of another study, on yellow fever vaccine responses in identical twins.

Material: PBMCs. These receptors were taken from a woman aged 18-29 years in good health.

This clonotype occurred a few times. The chain has TRBV2 and TRBJ1-5; 9 nucleotides match TRBD1. The V segment lost 6 bases and the J segment 7 bases; nucleotides outside the gene matches: 4. The CDR3 runs to 13 residues. CDR1 is SNHLY and CDR2 is FYNNEI in the germline V gene. The CDR3 DNA reads TGTGCCAGCAGGGACAGGGGTCACCAGCCCCAGCATTTT. Translating gives CASRDRGHQPQHF.

This clonotype was seen ten or more times. This chain connects TRBV5-5 to TRBJ2-3; no definite D call. The germline V gene encodes CDR1 SGHKS and CDR2 YYEKEE (reference sequence). V was cut by 4 bases and J by 2 bases, with 17 bases left in between. The CDR3 spans 16 residues. The CDR3 reads CASSPDLARTTDTQYF. CDR3 in DNA: TGTGCCAGCAGCCCTGATTTGGCGCGGACCACAGATACGCAGTATTTT.

This clonotype was seen a few times. The chain is built from TRBV20-1 and TRBJ1-5, with TRBD1 matching 8 bases. The germline gives CDR1 DFQATT, CDR2 SNEGSKA (reference sequence). With 5 bases clipped from V and 2 bases from J, the junction kept 5 bases outside the gene matches. The CDR3 has 14 residues. For the CDR3, the DNA is TGCAGTGCTCAGGGGGCGCAGGGCAATCAGCCCCAGCATTTT. It is translated as CSAQGAQGNQPQHF.

The V call is TRBV5-1, the J call TRBJ1-4; a possible D gene is TRBD1 (5 bases). This CDR3 contains 17 residues. Trimming removed 5 bases from V and 8 bases from J, with 25 bases in between. Germline V gives CDR1 SGHRS, CDR2 YFSETQ. In DNA form, the CDR3 reads TGCGCCAGCAGTCCCGGGACCTTTATGACCCGGGGAGAAAAACTGTTTTTT. As protein: CASSPGTFMTRGEKLFF.

This clonotype occurred many times. This chain connects TRBV10-2 to TRBJ2-1, with 14 bases that match TRBD2. After removal of 4 bases from V and 8 bases from J, the junction contained 16 bases not matched to a gene. This CDR3 comprises 19 residues. Germline values: CDR1 WSHSY, CDR2 SAAADI. In nucleotides, the CDR3 is TGCGCCAGCAGTGGGCCGGGACTAGCGGGAGCGGGGGGGGGTGATGAGCAGTTCTTC. It specifies CASSGPGLAGAGGGDEQFF.

The genes are TRBV12-3 or TRBV12-4 and TRBJ2-3; D is perhaps TRBD1 (5 bases). V was cut by 2 bases and J by 3 bases, with 12 bases left in between. The CDR3 has 15 amino acids. The CDR3: CASSLRIGDTDTQYF. In DNA form, the CDR3 reads TGTGCCAGCAGTTTACGTATAGGGGATACAGATACGCAGTATTTT.

This clonotype was recorded at least ten times. The chain has TRBV28 and TRBJ2-1; 9 nucleotides match TRBD1. The CDR3 sequence is 17 residues long. Per germline, CDR1 MDHEN and CDR2 SYDVKM. V dropped 4 bases and J dropped 1; count of bases not matched to a gene: 8. The CDR3 protein is CASSSDQDRGSYNEQFF. The CDR3 DNA is TGTGCCAGCAGTTCCGACCAGGACAGGGGTTCCTACAATGAGCAGTTCTTC.

This chain joins TRBV15 and TRBJ2-1; the D gene is possibly TRBD2 (5 bases). The CDR3 sequence is 19 residues long. Germline CDR1 and CDR2: LNHNV and YYDKDF (reference sequence). V was trimmed by 1 base and J by 5 bases, leaving 24 bases between them. DNA for the CDR3: TGTGCCACCAGCAGAGCTTCTATGGCTAGCTTAGAGTACGACAATGAGCAGTTCTTC. Translation gives CATSRASMASLEYDNEQFF.

There are many counts of this clonotype. The chain combines TRBV3-1 with TRBJ1-1, with TRBD1 as a possible D gene (5 bases). Germline V gene sequence: CDR1 LGHDT, CDR2 YNNKEL (reference sequence). The CDR3 loop spans 14 amino acids. The V gene lost 4 bases and the J gene lost 3 bases, with 12 bases spanning the gap. The CDR3 sequence: CASSPFDRYTEAFF. CDR3 nucleotides: TGTGCCAGCAGCCCTTTTGACAGATACACTGAAGCTTTCTTT.

Ten or more counts support this clonotype. V gene TRBV3-1 combines with J gene TRBJ2-2; D not certain. V was clipped by 1 base and J by 5 bases, with 8 bases between them. Per germline, CDR1 LGHDT and CDR2 YNNKEL (reference sequence). This CDR3 is built from 14 residues. Here the CDR3 reads CASSQGHKTGELFF. In DNA, the CDR3 is TGTGCCAGCAGCCAAGGCCACAAGACCGGGGAGCTGTTTTTT.

Comment on this clonotype: A much larger clone differs by one base, so this may be a read error. The chain links TRBV12-3 or TRBV12-4 to TRBJ2-1; 7 nucleotides agree with TRBD2. The CDR3 length is 15 residues. This chain's CDR3 is CSSSLTGGSLNEQFF. Here the CDR3 DNA reads TGTTCCAGCAGTTTGACCGGGGGGTCTTTGAATGAGCAGTTCTTC.

This clonotype has at least ten counts. The V gene is TRBV5-1, the J gene TRBJ1-6, with TRBD1 matching over 7 bases. J was trimmed by 9 bases and V by 0 bases; bases with no gene match: 3. Per germline, CDR1 SGHRS and CDR2 YFSETQ. CDR3 size: 14 residues. The CDR3 DNA reads TGCGCCAGCAGCTTGGCGGCAGGGGGTTCACCCCTCCACTTT. The encoded protein is CASSLAAGGSPLHF.

The rearrangement uses TRBV27 and TRBJ2-3; D not resolved. Trimming removed 5 bases from V and 3 bases from J, with 21 bases in between. The CDR3 runs 17 residues. Germline V gene data show CDR1 as MNHEY and CDR2 as SMNVEV (reference sequence). The CDR3 reads CASSPEVDAVGTDTQYF. The DNA for the CDR3 is TGTGCCAGCAGTCCCGAAGTGGACGCGGTTGGGACAGATACGCAGTATTTT.

The V and J genes are TRBV6-1 and TRBJ2-7; D is undetermined. CDR1 and CDR2 from the germline V gene are MNHNS and SASEGT. The length of the CDR3 is 14 residues. Trimming shortened V by 3 bases and J by 3 bases, and 12 bases separated the two germline ends. The CDR3 region is CASSEPSGLYEQYV. The CDR3 DNA reads TGTGCCAGCAGTGAGCCTTCCGGGCTCTACGAGCAGTACGTC.

This clonotype was detected ten times or more. This sequence joins TRBV7-9 and TRBJ1-1; 11 positions match TRBD1. The CDR3 sequence is 15 residues long. J lost 5 bases, V lost 1 base, and 3 bases had no gene match. Germline V gives CDR1 SEHNR, CDR2 FQNEAQ (reference sequence). Here the CDR3 DNA reads TGTGCCAGCAGCTTAGGGGGACAGGGGGTAACTGAAGCTTTCTTT. Translated: CASSLGGQGVTEAFF. The variable domain in full, completed from reference TRBV7-9 and TRBJ1-1, reads DTGVSQNPRHKITKRGQNVTFRCDPISEHNRLYWYRQTLGQGPEFLTYFQNEAQLEKSRLLSDRFSAERPKGSFSTLEIQRTEQGDSAMYLCASSLGGQGVTEAFFGQGTRLTVV.

The chain links TRBV11-2 to TRBJ2-5; a possible D gene is TRBD2 (6 bases). This CDR3 has 14 amino acids. V lost 3 bases, J lost 5 bases, and 13 bases lay in between. Germline V gives CDR1 SGHAT, CDR2 FQNNGV. The CDR3 reads CASSFGTGVETQYF. The DNA of the CDR3 is TGTGCCAGCAGCTTTGGGACGGGAGTGGAGACCCAGTACTTC.

This clonotype showed up many times. The chain carries TRBV7-9 and TRBJ2-1; 10 bases match TRBD1. With 5 bases clipped from V and 3 bases from J, the junction kept 4 bases outside the gene matches. This CDR3 comprises 15 residues. Germline assignment: CDR1 SEHNR and CDR2 FQNEAQ (reference sequence). CDR3 sequence: CASSTGTGDYNEQFF. As DNA, the CDR3 is TGTGCCAGCAGCACCGGGACAGGGGACTACAATGAGCAGTTCTTC.

This clonotype has a handful of counts. This chain links TRBV5-1 with TRBJ1-1; TRBD1 agrees at 8 bases. V lost 4 bases and J lost 7; bases outside the gene matches: 9. Germline CDR1 SGHRS, CDR2 YFSETQ. The CDR3 covers 14 residues. DNA for the CDR3: TGCGCCAGCAGCCGCGGACAGGGCGGCGATGAAGCTTTCTTT. Its translation: CASSRGQGGDEAFF.

This clonotype came up a few times. This chain connects TRBV20-1 to TRBJ2-3; the match to TRBD2 covers 9 bases. From germline, CDR1 is DFQATT and CDR2 SNEGSKA (reference sequence). This CDR3 contains 15 residues. The V gene end was trimmed by 3 bases and the J gene end by 2 bases; junction bases not matched to a gene: 6. The chain's CDR3 is CSASLREGNTDTQYF. CDR3 DNA: TGCAGTGCTAGCCTGCGGGAGGGAAACACAGATACGCAGTATTTT.

This clonotype was counted many times. This chain links TRBV7-6 with TRBJ1-1, with D unclear. The V end lost 5 bases, the J end lost 2 bases, and 9 bases lay between the germline ends. Germline V CDR1 and CDR2: SGHVS, FNYEAQ. The CDR3 consists of 13 residues. CDR3 sequence reads: CASSTGPNTEAFF. The CDR3 bases are TGTGCCAGCAGCACCGGACCTAACACTGAAGCTTTCTTT.

The chain employs TRBV29-1 and TRBJ2-1; 14 positions match TRBD2. V was pared by 8 bases and J by 6 bases, with 6 bases of the junction left unmatched. This CDR3 contains 14 residues. CDR1 SQVTM and CDR2 ANQGSEA come from the germline V gene. The CDR3 sequence: CSPQGLAGVNEQFF. The CDR3 DNA is TGCAGCCCCCAGGGACTAGCGGGAGTCAATGAGCAGTTCTTC.

This clonotype appeared a few times. V gene TRBV12-3 or TRBV12-4 combines with J gene TRBJ2-1, with 14 bases that match TRBD2. The CDR3 extends over 18 amino acids. V was pared by 2 bases and J by 6 bases, with 9 bases of the junction left unmatched. The CDR3 region is CASSLIWGLAGDANEQFF. DNA of the CDR3: TGTGCCAGCAGTTTAATATGGGGACTAGCGGGAGATGCCAATGAGCAGTTCTTC.

The chain links TRBV20-1 to TRBJ2-7; D is uncertain. The CDR3 totals 13 residues. CDR1 DFQATT and CDR2 SNEGSKA come from the germline V gene (reference sequence). Trimming pared 3 bases from V and 2 bases from J, leaving 11 bases between. The CDR3 here is CSARAASTYEQYV. The CDR3 DNA reads TGCAGTGCTAGGGCGGCCAGTACCTACGAGCAGTACGTC.

This clonotype was counted many times. The genes are TRBV5-1 and TRBJ2-2; 11 bases agree with TRBD2. The CDR3 runs 18 residues. Germline values: CDR1 SGHRS, CDR2 YFSETQ. Trimming took 5 bases from V and 1 from J; bases not matched to a gene: 10. The DNA of the CDR3 is TGCGCCAGCAGTTCTCCTAGCGGGGGGCGTTTGAACACCGGGGAGCTGTTTTTT. Encoded protein: CASSSPSGGRLNTGELFF.

A remark on this clonotype: Relative to the germline gene, one junction end is altered; a read error may explain this. The chain has TRBV28 and TRBJ2-3; 13 positions match TRBD2. The CDR3 contains 11 residues. Germline V gene data show CDR1 as MDHEN and CDR2 as SYDVKM. In nucleotides, the CDR3 is TGTGCCAGCAGCACTAGCGGGGGGGCCCATTTT. Protein sequence: CASSTSGGAHF.

This clonotype was observed a few times. The chain recombines TRBV19 with TRBJ2-7; 8 bases fit TRBD2. In germline, CDR1 is LNHDA, CDR2 SQIVND (reference sequence). The V and J ends lost 8 bases and 0 bases, in that order; junction bases with no gene match: 6. The CDR3 is 14 amino acids. The CDR3 loop reads CASGLSGSSYEQYF. The CDR3 bases are TGTGCCAGTGGACTCAGCGGGAGCTCCTACGAGCAGTACTTC.

This clonotype was counted a few times. The chain has TRBV12-3 or TRBV12-4 and TRBJ2-4; 8 nucleotides agree with TRBD1. V shed 4 bases and J 8 bases; nucleotides not matched to a gene: 13. This CDR3 is 16 amino acids long. This CDR3 is CASSSGRDRGRDIQYF. The CDR3 coding sequence is TGTGCCAGCAGTTCAGGGCGCGACAGGGGTCGGGACATTCAGTACTTC.